Below, 9 T cell receptor beta chains from the same sample are listed, as sequenced in a study of T cells after yellow fever vaccination. A single record per CDR3 protein comes from TCRdb applying MiXCR to the 5' RACE reads. The repertoire holds 300,000 to 450,000 distinct CDR3 sequences, with roughly 8.3% as singletons. The specimen was PBMCs, collected about 49 days after the first yellow fever vaccination. The receptors derive from a man between 18 and 35 years old who received the YFV17D yellow fever vaccine.

The chain carries TRBV5-5 and TRBJ1-5; the D gene is possibly TRBD1 (5 bases). V lost 1 base and J 2 bases, leaving 13 bases between the germline ends. Germline V gene data show CDR1 as SGHKS and CDR2 as YYEKEE (reference sequence). The CDR3 length is 16 residues. The DNA of the CDR3 is TGTGCCAGCAGCTTGCTTGGGCAGGGCGGCAATCAGCCCCAGCATTTT. As protein: CASSLLGQGGNQPQHF.

This clonotype turned up a few times. The V gene is TRBV7-9, the J gene TRBJ2-7; 10 bases align to TRBD2. This CDR3 has 17 amino acids. Germline assignment: CDR1 SEHNR and CDR2 FQNEAQ (reference sequence). The V gene end was trimmed by 5 bases and the J gene end by 0 bases; junction bases not matched to a gene: 10. For the CDR3, the DNA is TGTGCCAGCAGCCCTCTAGCGGGGGACGCTGCCTCCTACGAGCAGTACTTC. Its translation is CASSPLAGDAASYEQYF.

This clonotype was seen only a few times. The chain employs TRBV12-3 or TRBV12-4 and TRBJ1-2; D unresolved. This CDR3 spans 13 amino acids. The V and J ends lost 3 bases and 4 bases respectively, with 9 bases between them. CDR3 in DNA: TGTGCCAGCAGTTTTGGATCGGCCTATGGCTACACCTTC. It codes for CASSFGSAYGYTF.

The chain uses TRBV15 and TRBJ1-2; 9 positions agree with TRBD1. Looked up from germline, CDR1 is LNHNV and CDR2 is YYDKDF (reference sequence). V gave up 0 bases and J gave up 8 bases; unmatched junction bases: 13. The CDR3 totals 17 residues. The CDR3 coding sequence is TGTGCCACCAGCAGAGAACTTTTTGGGACAGGGAAGTTGGGCTACACCTTC. It is translated as CATSRELFGTGKLGYTF.

This clonotype was seen a handful of times. The DNA of the CDR3 is TGTGCCAGCAGCTTGGGTAGGGAGATCTACGAGCAGTACTTC. Translating gives CASSLGREIYEQYF. The V gene is TRBV5-4, the J gene TRBJ2-7; a possible D gene is TRBD2 (5 bases). The germline gives CDR1 SGHNT, CDR2 YYREEE (reference sequence). The V and J ends lost 0 bases and 3 bases respectively, with 10 bases between them. The CDR3 is made up of 14 amino acids.

This clonotype showed up many times. J is TRBJ2-3 and V is TRBV5-1; tentative D call: TRBD1 (5 bases). The CDR3 covers 16 residues. Germline V gives CDR1 SGHRS, CDR2 YFSETQ. The germline V and J ends were trimmed by 4 bases and 6 bases, with 21 bases remaining between them. Here the CDR3 reads CASSPFQGPLGDTQYF. The CDR3 DNA reads as TGCGCCAGCAGCCCCTTCCAGGGTCCCCTAGGGGATACGCAGTATTTT.

This clonotype was recorded at least ten times. The gene calls are TRBV10-3 and TRBJ2-2, with 9 nucleotides matching TRBD1. CDR1 ENHRY and CDR2 SYGVKD come from the germline V gene. Trimming took 0 bases from V and 3 from J; bases not matched to a gene: 5. The CDR3 is 17 amino acids. This CDR3 reads CAISESMGQGHTGELFF. CDR3 coding DNA: TGTGCCATCAGTGAGTCGATGGGACAGGGACACACCGGGGAGCTGTTTTTT.

On this clonotype: The CDR3 end shows no conserved phenylalanine or tryptophan, and so a read error is likely. The rearrangement links TRBV2 to TRBJ2-5; 11 nucleotides match TRBD2. The CDR3 runs to 12 residues. The J segment lost 3 bases and the V segment lost 9 bases, leaving 0 bases of the junction unmatched. Germline lookup yields CDR1 SNHLY and CDR2 FYNNEI. Here the CDR3 reads CARTSGEETQYL. The CDR3 DNA is TGTGCCAGGACTAGCGGGGAAGAGACCCAGTACTTA.

This clonotype was recorded a few times. The J gene is TRBJ2-5, the V gene TRBV20-1; D may be TRBD2 (6 bases). From germline, CDR1 is DFQATT and CDR2 SNEGSKA (reference sequence). V lost 2 bases, J lost 2 bases, and 12 bases lay in between. The length of the CDR3 is 14 residues. CDR3 loop: CSARLWRGQETQYF. Written as DNA, the CDR3 is TGCAGTGCTAGATTGTGGCGGGGACAAGAGACCCAGTACTTC.